This record covers a single T cell receptor beta chain. Its antigen is still unknown. This entry belongs to a study of beta chain features in type 1 diabetes. Whole-study findings and limits: Healthy donors had naive, central memory and Treg TCRB repertoires that appeared less similar than those seen among patients. Short templates might get an advantage during PCR, and this would be equal in patients and controls. Type 1 diabetes patients had moderately but significantly shorter TCRB CDR3s in all four CD4+ subsets.

Per germline, CDR1 MDHEN and CDR2 SYDVKM. This CDR3 is 15 amino acids long. Trimming took 6 bases from V and 6 from J; bases not matched to a gene: 13. Since all of the isolated RNA was reverse transcribed, expressed TCRB transcripts were what got sequenced. TCRdb's copy holds only in-frame clones and misses some; the assay was immunoSEQ multiplex PCR. The sample lists hundreds of thousands of clones; roughly an eighth were seen once. Sequences were obtained from naive CD4+ T cells from blood. The clonotype originates from a man aged 25-45 years with type 1 diabetes. The chain uses TRBV28 and TRBJ2-7, with TRBD2 matching 8 bases. CDR3 sequence (DNA): TGTGCCAGCAGGGTAGCGGGACCAGCTCCGGCCGAGCAGTACTTC. Amino acids: CASRVAGPAPAEQYF.